These T cell receptor beta chains were read from a single sample in a study of cytomegalovirus exposure and HLA in healthy donors. TCRdb keeps only in-frame clones here, not all; method: immunoSEQ multiplex PCR. This table has about 120,000 clones, around 66% appearing once. Sequencing was carried out using PBMCs. The receptors derive from a man between 18 and 35 years old in good health and CMV-seronegative. Both conserved end residues are part of each CDR3. Each record gives: clone size, V gene, J gene, D gene, CDR3 protein, CDR3 DNA. D genes are given only for firm matches. Clone size appears in some rows only: once, few, many, or a class for an expanded clone.

>NA|TRBV7-2|TRBJ2-3|TRBD1
CATRTGGTDTQYF
TGTGCCACGAGAACAGGGGGTACAGATACGCAGTATTTT
>once|TRBV10-3|TRBJ1-5|NA
CAISEWGGGQPQHF
TGTGCCATCAGTGAGTGGGGGGGCGGGCAGCCCCAGCATTTT
>NA|TRBV28|TRBJ1-2|NA
CASRGGGYTGYTF
TGTGCCAGCAGGGGAGGAGGGTATACTGGCTACACCTTC
>NA|TRBV4-3|TRBJ2-5|TRBD1
CASSQGFRDRGPGETQYF
TGCGCCAGCAGCCAAGGGTTCCGGGACAGGGGCCCGGGAGAGACCCAGTACTTC
>NA|TRBV10-2|TRBJ1-1|TRBD1
CASRSTGGEGWDFF
TGCGCCAGCAGGTCGACAGGGGGCGAAGGGTGGGATTTCTTT
>NA|TRBV6-1|TRBJ2-3|NA
CASSEALQGSTQYF
TGTGCCAGCAGTGAAGCGCTACAGGGAAGTACGCAGTATTTT
>NA|TRBV7-8|TRBJ2-7|TRBD1
CASSLRTGDYEQYF
TGTGCCAGCAGCCTTCGAACAGGGGACTACGAGCAGTACTTC
>NA|TRBV6-5|TRBJ1-1|TRBD1
CASSHRGPETEAFF
TGTGCCAGCAGTCACAGGGGGCCGGAAACTGAAGCTTTCTTT
>NA|TRBV11-3|TRBJ2-2|NA
CASSKGVLNTGELFF
TGTGCCAGCTCCAAGGGAGTACTAAACACCGGGGAGCTGTTTTTT
>NA|TRBV27|TRBJ2-2|NA
CASSLSRNTGELFF
TGTGCCAGCAGTTTATCGAGAAACACCGGGGAGCTGTTTTTT
>NA|TRBV27|TRBJ1-4|TRBD1
CASSPGQANEKLFF
TGTGCCAGCAGTCCCGGACAGGCTAATGAAAAACTGTTTTTT
>few|TRBV6-5|TRBJ1-4|NA
CASSRIATNEKLFF
TGTGCCAGCAGTCGAATAGCAACTAATGAAAAACTGTTTTTT
>NA|TRBV27|TRBJ2-7|NA
CASSPRTASYEQYF
TGTGCCAGCAGCCCACGGACTGCCTCCTACGAGCAGTACTTC
>few|TRBV9|TRBJ2-5|TRBD2
CASSVGKRLAIQETQYF
TGTGCCAGCAGCGTAGGGAAACGACTAGCGATACAAGAGACCCAGTACTTC
>NA|TRBV18|TRBJ2-1|NA
CASTPEGSYNEQFF
TGTGCCAGCACTCCGGAGGGCTCCTACAATGAGCAGTTCTTC
>NA|TRBV7-2|TRBJ2-1|TRBD2
CASRQTSGSYNEQFF
TGTGCCAGCAGACAAACTAGCGGGAGCTACAATGAGCAGTTCTTC
>NA|TRBV27|TRBJ2-1|NA
CASSRTGTNLYNEQFF
TGTGCCAGCAGCAGGACCGGGACAAACCTTTACAATGAGCAGTTCTTC
>NA|TRBV28|TRBJ2-2|NA
CASSPPLRDTGELFF
TGTGCCAGCAGTCCCCCTTTGAGGGACACCGGGGAGCTGTTTTTT
>NA|TRBV7-8|TRBJ2-2|NA
CASSLVGANTGELFF
TGTGCCAGCAGCTTAGTCGGAGCGAACACCGGGGAGCTGTTTTTT
>NA|TRBV5-1|TRBJ1-2|NA
CASSLDGQINYGYPF
TGCGCCAGCAGCTTGGACGGACAGATCAACTATGGCTACCCCTTC
>NA|TRBV4-2|TRBJ1-1|TRBD1
CASSPHRGVIPEAFF
TGTGCCAGCAGCCCGCACAGGGGGGTGATACCTGAAGCTTTCTTT
>NA|TRBV10-3|TRBJ2-3|NA
CAISGGANTDTQYF
TGTGCCATCAGTGGCGGGGCAAACACAGATACGCAGTATTTT
>once|TRBV4-1|TRBJ1-3|TRBD1
CASSQEDRGMDTIYF
TGCGCCAGCAGCCAAGAGGACAGGGGGATGGACACCATATATTTT
>NA|TRBV11-3|TRBJ2-3|NA
CASSPQDSSDTQYF
TGTGCCAGCAGCCCCCAGGACAGTTCAGATACGCAGTATTTT
>few|TRBV4-1|TRBJ1-2|TRBD1
CASSSDRGPYGYTF
TGCGCCAGCAGCTCCGACAGGGGCCCCTATGGCTACACCTTC
>NA|TRBV4-1|TRBJ1-4|NA
CASSQDRGRQANTNEKLFF
TGCGCCAGCAGCCAAGATCGAGGAAGACAGGCAAACACTAATGAAAAACTGTTTTTT
>NA|TRBV5-3|TRBJ1-4|NA
CARSRERGNEKLFF
TGTGCCAGAAGCCGTGAAAGAGGGAATGAAAAACTGTTTTTT